The 12 T cell receptor beta chains below all came from one sample that was sequenced in a study of identical twins. Using its own MiXCR run on the 5' RACE reads, TCRdb lists one record per CDR3 protein. The repertoire includes hundreds of thousands of distinct CDR3 sequences, less than 7% of them detected once, and around 2% sits in the top ten. The material sequenced was naive T cells sorted from blood. All receptors derive from a man in his late teens or twenties in good health.

Ten or more counts support this clonotype. This chain links TRBV6-4 with TRBJ2-2; D unclear. Germline-derived CDR1 and CDR2 are MRHNA and SNTAGT. V was trimmed by 3 bases and J by 6 bases, leaving 8 bases between them. The CDR3 is 13 residues long. The CDR3 nucleotides are TGTGCCAGCAGTGAGTTGGCAGCCGGGGAGCTGTTTTTT. Amino acid sequence: CASSELAAGELFF.

This clonotype was seen repeatedly, ten times or more. The rearrangement links TRBV20-1 to TRBJ1-4; TRBD1 agrees at 9 bases. CDR3 length equals 13 residues. V shed 3 bases and J 8 bases; nucleotides not matched to a gene: 4. Germline lookup yields CDR1 DFQATT and CDR2 SNEGSKA (reference sequence). The CDR3 region is CSASGTGKEKLFF. CDR3 DNA sequence: TGCAGTGCTAGCGGGACAGGGAAAGAAAAACTGTTTTTT.

This clonotype has at least ten counts. The chain employs TRBV20-1 and TRBJ2-3; 7 nucleotides agree with TRBD2. The J segment lost 0 bases and the V segment lost 0 bases, leaving 6 bases of the junction unmatched. The length of the CDR3 is 16 residues. Germline lookup yields CDR1 DFQATT and CDR2 SNEGSKA (reference sequence). The CDR3 coding sequence is TGCAGTGCTAGAGATCCCAGGCGGGGGAGCACAGATACGCAGTATTTT. Protein: CSARDPRRGSTDTQYF.

The chain combines TRBV6-2 or TRBV6-3 with TRBJ2-3; TRBD2 agrees at 10 bases. The CDR3 has 17 amino acids. Germline V gene data show CDR1 as MNHEY and CDR2 as SVGEGT. V shed 2 bases, J shed 2 bases, and the junction held 7 bases outside the gene matches. The CDR3 DNA reads as TGTGCCAGCAGTTACAGGCTAGCGGGAGCCTTCACAGATACGCAGTATTTT. It translates to CASSYRLAGAFTDTQYF.

There are a few counts of this clonotype. The rearrangement uses TRBV7-8 and TRBJ2-1, with 10 bases fitting TRBD2. Looked up from germline, CDR1 is SGHVS and CDR2 is FQNEAQ. This CDR3 region has 16 residues. Trimming took 3 bases from V and 14 from J; bases not matched to a gene: 16. The CDR3 coding sequence is TGTGCCAGCAGCTTCGGAGAGGCTAGCGGGGGCGGGGGGGAGTTCTTC. It is translated as CASSFGEASGGGGEFF.

There are many counts of this clonotype. V and J are TRBV20-1 and TRBJ2-7, with D possibly TRBD2 on 6 matching bases. This CDR3 has 18 amino acids. V lost 1 base, J lost 2 bases, and 24 bases lay in between. Germline lookup yields CDR1 DFQATT and CDR2 SNEGSKA (reference sequence). In DNA, the CDR3 is TGCAGTGCTAGAGTCGACCCATCCTCGGGACTGAGAGCCTACGAGCAGTACTTC. Translated: CSARVDPSSGLRAYEQYF.

This clonotype has more than one count but fewer than ten. J is TRBJ2-7 and V is TRBV19, with 9 bases aligning to TRBD1. There are 13 residues in the CDR3. Trimming took 5 bases from V and 12 from J; bases not matched to a gene: 11. Looked up from germline, CDR1 is LNHDA and CDR2 is SQIVND (reference sequence). CDR3 bases: TGTGCCAGTAGTGCACAGGGGGCAATGAATCCGTACTTC. Its protein is CASSAQGAMNPYF.

The chain couples TRBV6-1 to TRBJ2-7, with 10 bases that match TRBD2. After removal of 6 bases from V and 0 bases from J, the junction contained 5 bases not matched to a gene. CDR1 is MNHNS, CDR2 SASEGT, per germline. This CDR3 is 15 amino acids long. CDR3 sequence reads: CASRPSGRVSYEQYF. The CDR3 DNA reads as TGTGCCAGCAGACCGAGCGGGAGGGTCTCCTACGAGCAGTACTTC.

There are many counts of this clonotype. This chain connects TRBV14 to TRBJ1-2; D unclear. V was cut by 0 bases and J by 3 bases, with 8 bases left in between. This CDR3 has 14 residues. CDR1 is SGHDN and CDR2 is FVKESK in the germline V gene. The CDR3 sequence is CASSQEPGDYGYTF. Here the CDR3 DNA reads TGTGCCAGCAGCCAAGAGCCCGGTGACTATGGCTACACCTTC.

This clonotype was seen repeatedly, ten times or more. The chain has TRBV10-3 and TRBJ2-5; 7 bases agree with TRBD2. This CDR3 is built from 14 residues. The germline V gene encodes CDR1 ENHRY and CDR2 SYGVKD. The J segment lost 2 bases and the V segment lost 2 bases, leaving 2 bases of the junction unmatched. CDR3 coding DNA: TGTGCCATCAGTGAGGGGGGGGGGCAAGAGACCCAGTACTTC. Protein product: CAISEGGGQETQYF.

The gene calls are TRBV23-1 and TRBJ1-5; D not certain. TRBV23-1 is marked as an open reading frame, function uncertain. The CDR3 has 15 amino acids. Trimming stripped 8 bases from V and 2 bases from J, with 16 bases between. The CDR3: CASSRRGEGNQPQHF. CDR3 in DNA: TGCGCCAGCTCGAGACGGGGAGAGGGCAATCAGCCCCAGCATTTT.

This clonotype has ten or more counts. The gene calls are TRBV5-1 and TRBJ2-7; 9 bases fit TRBD2. Germline V gene lookup returns CDR1 SGHRS and CDR2 YFSETQ. The CDR3 is 15 amino acids. V lost 3 bases, J lost 4 bases, and 8 bases stayed unmatched. CDR3 DNA: TGCGCCAGCAGCTCTAATAGCGGGAGTATGTACGAGCAGTACTTC. Translated, it gives CASSSNSGSMYEQYF.